This T cell receptor (beta chain) was identified in a study of blood T cell repertoires in COVID-19. Overall study context: From the United States, Italy and Spain came samples of acute and convalescent COVID-19. PBMCs, B-cell-depleted T cells, or T cells provided the cDNA or gDNA that made up the material.

Source study methods: Quantification of nucleated cells was approximated via reference gene primer amplification. The assay was immunoSEQ multiplex PCR, and TCRdb's table has in-frame clones only and misses some. D and trimming come from the DNA, and the V and J calls and clone size come from that table. The data hold 90,000 to 120,000 clones, with around 80% observed a single time. This clone occurred once. This CDR3 comprises 13 residues. CDR1 and CDR2 from the germline V gene are SGHTA and FQGNSA. The V end lost 2 bases, the J end lost 9 bases, and 11 bases lay between the germline ends. V usage is TRBV7-2 and J usage is TRBJ1-3, with D unresolved. The sequence came from a man aged 70-80 years with active or convalescent COVID-19. The sample was peripheral blood. The CDR3 region has the DNA TGTGCCAGCAGCTTAAGTCCGGGAGGCACCATATATTTT. Translation: CASSLSPGGTIYF.